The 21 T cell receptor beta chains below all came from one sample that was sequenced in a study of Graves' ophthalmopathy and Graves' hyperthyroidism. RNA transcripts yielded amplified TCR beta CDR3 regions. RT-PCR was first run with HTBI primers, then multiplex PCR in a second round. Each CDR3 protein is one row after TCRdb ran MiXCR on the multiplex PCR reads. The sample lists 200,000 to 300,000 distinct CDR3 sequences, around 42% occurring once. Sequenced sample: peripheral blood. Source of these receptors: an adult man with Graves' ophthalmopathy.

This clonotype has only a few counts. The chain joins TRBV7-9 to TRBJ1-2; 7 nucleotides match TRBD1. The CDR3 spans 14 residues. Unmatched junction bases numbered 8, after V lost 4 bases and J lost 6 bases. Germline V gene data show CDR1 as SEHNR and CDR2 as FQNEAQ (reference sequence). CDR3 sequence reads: CASSSHQGDDGYTF. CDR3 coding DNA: TGTGCCAGCAGCTCACACCAGGGGGACGATGGCTACACCTTC. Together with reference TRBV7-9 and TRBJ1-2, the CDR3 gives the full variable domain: DTGVSQNPRHKITKRGQNVTFRCDPISEHNRLYWYRQTLGQGPEFLTYFQNEAQLEKSRLLSDRFSAERPKGSFSTLEIQRTEQGDSAMYLCASSSHQGDDGYTFGSGTRLTVV.

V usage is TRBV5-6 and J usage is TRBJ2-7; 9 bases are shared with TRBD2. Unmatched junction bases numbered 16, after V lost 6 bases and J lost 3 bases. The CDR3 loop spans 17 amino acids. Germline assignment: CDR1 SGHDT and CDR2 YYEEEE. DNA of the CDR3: TGTGCCAGCAATAGTAGGAGGAGCGGGAGGTCTTTCTACGAGCAGTACTTC. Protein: CASNSRRSGRSFYEQYF.

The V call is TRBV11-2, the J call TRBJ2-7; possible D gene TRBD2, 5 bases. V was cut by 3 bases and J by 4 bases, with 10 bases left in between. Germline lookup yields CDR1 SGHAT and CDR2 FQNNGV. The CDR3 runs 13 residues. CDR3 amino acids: CASSFLGSYEQYF. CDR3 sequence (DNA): TGTGCCAGCAGCTTCCTGGGGAGTTACGAGCAGTACTTC.

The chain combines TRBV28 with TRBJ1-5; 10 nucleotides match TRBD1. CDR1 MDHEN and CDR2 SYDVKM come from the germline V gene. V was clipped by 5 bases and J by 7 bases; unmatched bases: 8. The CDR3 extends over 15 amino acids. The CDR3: CASSHRTGGMQPQHF. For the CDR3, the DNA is TGTGCCAGCAGTCACAGGACAGGGGGAATGCAGCCCCAGCATTTT.

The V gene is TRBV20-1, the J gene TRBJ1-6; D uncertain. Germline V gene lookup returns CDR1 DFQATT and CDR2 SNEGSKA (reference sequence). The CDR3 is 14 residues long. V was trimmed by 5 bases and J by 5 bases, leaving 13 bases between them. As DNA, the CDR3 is TGCAGTGCTGTACTCAGTGTCGATAATTCACCCCTCCACTTT. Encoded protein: CSAVLSVDNSPLHF.

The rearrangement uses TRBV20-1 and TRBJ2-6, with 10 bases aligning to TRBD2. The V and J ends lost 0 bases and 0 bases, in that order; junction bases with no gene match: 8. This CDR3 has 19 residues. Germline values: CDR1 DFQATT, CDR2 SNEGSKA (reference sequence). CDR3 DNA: TGCAGTGCTAGAGATATAGCTAGCGGGGGAGACTCTGGGGCCAACGTCCTGACTTTC. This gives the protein CSARDIASGGDSGANVLTF.

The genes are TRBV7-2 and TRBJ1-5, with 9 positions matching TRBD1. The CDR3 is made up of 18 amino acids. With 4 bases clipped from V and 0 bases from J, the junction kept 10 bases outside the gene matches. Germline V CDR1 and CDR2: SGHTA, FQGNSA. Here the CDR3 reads CASSSSVTGGHSNQPQHF. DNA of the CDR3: TGTGCCAGCAGCTCGTCCGTTACAGGGGGCCATAGCAATCAGCCCCAGCATTTT.

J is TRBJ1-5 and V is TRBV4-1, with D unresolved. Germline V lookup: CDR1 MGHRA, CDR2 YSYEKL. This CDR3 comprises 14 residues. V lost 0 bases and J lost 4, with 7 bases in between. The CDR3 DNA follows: TGCGCCAGCAGCCAAGAGGGAATAAATCAGCCCCAGCATTTT. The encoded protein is CASSQEGINQPQHF.

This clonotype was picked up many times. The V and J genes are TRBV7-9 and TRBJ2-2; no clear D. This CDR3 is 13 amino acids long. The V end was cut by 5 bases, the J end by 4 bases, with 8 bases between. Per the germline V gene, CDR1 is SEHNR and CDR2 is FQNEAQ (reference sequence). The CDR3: CASSPYTTGELFF. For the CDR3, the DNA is TGTGCCAGCAGCCCCTACACCACCGGGGAGCTGTTTTTT. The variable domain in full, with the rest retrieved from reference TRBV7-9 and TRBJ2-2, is DTGVSQNPRHKITKRGQNVTFRCDPISEHNRLYWYRQTLGQGPEFLTYFQNEAQLEKSRLLSDRFSAERPKGSFSTLEIQRTEQGDSAMYLCASSPYTTGELFFGEGSRLTVL.

CDR3 DNA: TGTGCCAGCAGCTACAATCCGGGAGAGACCCAGTACTTC. It translates to CASSYNPGETQYF. J is TRBJ2-5 and V is TRBV2; D is uncertain. The V and J ends lost 6 bases and 4 bases respectively, with 12 bases between them. This CDR3 region has 13 residues. CDR1 is SNHLY, CDR2 FYNNEI, per germline.

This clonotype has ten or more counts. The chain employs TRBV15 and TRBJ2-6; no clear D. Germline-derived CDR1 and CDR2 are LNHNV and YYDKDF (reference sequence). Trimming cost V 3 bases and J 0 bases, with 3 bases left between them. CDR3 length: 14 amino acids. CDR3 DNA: TGTGCCACCAGCAGTAACTCTGGGGCCAACGTCCTGACTTTC. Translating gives CATSSNSGANVLTF.

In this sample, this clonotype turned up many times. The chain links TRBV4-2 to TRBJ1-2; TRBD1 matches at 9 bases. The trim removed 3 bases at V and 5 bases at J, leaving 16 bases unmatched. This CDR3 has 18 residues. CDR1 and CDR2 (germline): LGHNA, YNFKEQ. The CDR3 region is CASSQDRGEVRPFYGYTF. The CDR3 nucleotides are TGTGCCAGCAGCCAGGACAGGGGAGAGGTCCGACCGTTTTATGGCTACACCTTC.

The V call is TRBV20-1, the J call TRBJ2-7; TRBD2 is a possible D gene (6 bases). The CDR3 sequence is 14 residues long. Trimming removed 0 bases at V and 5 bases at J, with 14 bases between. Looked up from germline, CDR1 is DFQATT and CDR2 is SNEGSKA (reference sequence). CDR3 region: CSARDLGGNDEQYF. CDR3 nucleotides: TGCAGTGCTAGAGATCTGGGCGGGAACGACGAGCAGTACTTC.

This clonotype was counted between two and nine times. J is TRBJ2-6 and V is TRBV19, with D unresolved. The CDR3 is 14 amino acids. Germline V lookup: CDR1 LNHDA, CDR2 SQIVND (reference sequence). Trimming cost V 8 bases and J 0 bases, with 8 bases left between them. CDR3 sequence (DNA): TGTGCCAGTGTTCGGTCCTCTGGGGCCAACGTCCTGACTTTC. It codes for CASVRSSGANVLTF. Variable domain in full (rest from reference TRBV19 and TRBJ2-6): DGGITQSPKYLFRKEGQNVTLSCEQNLNHDAMYWYRQDPGQGLRLIYYSQIVNDFQKGDIAEGYSVSREKKESFPLTVTSAQKNPTAFYLCASVRSSGANVLTFGAGSRLTVL.

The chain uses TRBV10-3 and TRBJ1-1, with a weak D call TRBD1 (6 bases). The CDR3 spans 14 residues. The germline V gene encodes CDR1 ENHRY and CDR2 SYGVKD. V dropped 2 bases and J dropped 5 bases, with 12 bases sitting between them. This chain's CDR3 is CAISEGGARTEAFF. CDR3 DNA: TGTGCCATCAGTGAGGGGGGGGCTAGGACTGAAGCTTTCTTT.

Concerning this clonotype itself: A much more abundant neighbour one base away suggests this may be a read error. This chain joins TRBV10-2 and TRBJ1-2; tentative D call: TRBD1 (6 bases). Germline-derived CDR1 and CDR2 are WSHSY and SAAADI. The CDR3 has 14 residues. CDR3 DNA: TGCGCCAGCAGTGAGACGCGGGGGCTTTATGACTACACCTTC. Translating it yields CASSETRGLYDYTF.

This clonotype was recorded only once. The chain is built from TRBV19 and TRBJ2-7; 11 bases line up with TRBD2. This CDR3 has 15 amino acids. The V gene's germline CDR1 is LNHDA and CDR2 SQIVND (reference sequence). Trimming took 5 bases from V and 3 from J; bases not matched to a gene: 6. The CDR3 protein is CASSETSGSYYEQYF. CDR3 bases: TGTGCCAGTAGTGAAACTAGCGGGAGTTACTACGAGCAGTACTTC.

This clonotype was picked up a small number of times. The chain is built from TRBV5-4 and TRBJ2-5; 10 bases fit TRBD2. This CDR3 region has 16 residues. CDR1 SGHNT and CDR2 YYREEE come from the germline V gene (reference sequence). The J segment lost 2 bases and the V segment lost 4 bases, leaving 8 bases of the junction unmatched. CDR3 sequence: CASSVSRTSGQETQYF. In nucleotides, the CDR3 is TGTGCCAGCAGCGTCAGCCGGACTAGCGGACAAGAGACCCAGTACTTC.

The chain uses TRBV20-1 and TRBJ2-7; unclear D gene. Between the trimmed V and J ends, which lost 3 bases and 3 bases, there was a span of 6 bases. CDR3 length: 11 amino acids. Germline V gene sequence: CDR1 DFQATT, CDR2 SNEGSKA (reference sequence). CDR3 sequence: CSARPYYEQYF. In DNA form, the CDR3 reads TGCAGTGCTAGGCCGTACTACGAGCAGTACTTC.

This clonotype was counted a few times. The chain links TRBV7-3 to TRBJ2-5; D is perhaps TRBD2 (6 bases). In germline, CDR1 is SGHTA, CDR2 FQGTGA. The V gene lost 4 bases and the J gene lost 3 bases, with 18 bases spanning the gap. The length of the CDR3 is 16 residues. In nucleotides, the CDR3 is TGTGCCAGCAGCTATACCGGGACTGGAGGGGAAGAGACCCAGTACTTC. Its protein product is CASSYTGTGGEETQYF.

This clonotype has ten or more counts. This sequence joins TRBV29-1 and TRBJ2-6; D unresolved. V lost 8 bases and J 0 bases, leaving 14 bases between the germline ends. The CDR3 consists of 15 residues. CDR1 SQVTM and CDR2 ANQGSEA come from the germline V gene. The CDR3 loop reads CSFPPGSSGANVLTF. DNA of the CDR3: TGCAGCTTCCCTCCCGGCAGCTCTGGGGCCAACGTCCTGACTTTC.